A selection of T cell receptor beta chains follows, all from one sample in a study of blood T cells in healthy people across ages. TCRdb processed the 5' RACE reads anew with MiXCR; each CDR3 protein has one entry. Of roughly 700,000 distinct CDR3 sequences in the sample, about 25% were seen once. These data also featured in a second study, about T cells of mothers and their children.

Sequences were obtained from blood. Receptors were obtained from a boy younger than 18 in good health. Each CDR3 is given with its conserved first and last residue. Each record gives: V gene, clone size, D gene, J gene, CDR3 DNA, CDR3 protein. A D gene is named only where the DNA matches it firmly. Size is omitted from some rows. Given values are once, few, many or a class for expanded clones.

TRBV6-5,NA,TRBD2,TRBJ2-1,TGTGCCAGCAACTCGGGACTAGCGGGGATAAATGAGCAGTTCTTC,CASNSGLAGINEQFF
TRBV4-3,NA,NA,TRBJ2-7,TGCGCCAGCAGCCAAGCTAACTCCTACGAGCAGTACTTC,CASSQANSYEQYF
TRBV6-2/TRBV6-3,NA,NA,TRBJ1-1,TGTGCCAGCAGGAGAGGGGCAGGAGTGCGAGCTTTCTTT,CASRRGAGVRAFF
TRBV5-6,once,NA,TRBJ2-5,TGTGCCAGCAGCTTCCTCCAGGGATGGGAGACCCAGTACTTC,CASSFLQGWETQYF
TRBV2,few,NA,TRBJ2-1,TGTGCCAGCATCGCGGGGCGCCTTACCTACAATGAGCAGTTCTTC,CASIAGRLTYNEQFF
TRBV29-1,NA,TRBD2,TRBJ2-1,TGCAGCGTCCAATTTAGCGGGGGGGCAAATGAGCAGTTCTTC,CSVQFSGGANEQFF
TRBV29-1,NA,TRBD1,TRBJ1-4,TGCAGCGCCGCGACAGGGATTAATGAAAAACTGTTTTTT,CSAATGINEKLFF
TRBV5-1,NA,TRBD2,TRBJ2-7,TGCGCCAGCAGCGAGACTAGCAAGAACGAGCAGTACTTC,CASSETSKNEQYF
TRBV12-3/TRBV12-4,NA,NA,TRBJ2-7,TGTGCCAGCAGTTGGGGTGAATTTTCCGAGCAGTACTTC,CASSWGEFSEQYF
TRBV29-1,NA,NA,TRBJ1-2,TGCAGCGTGCTGAATCAGGGATCCTATGGCTACACCTTC,CSVLNQGSYGYTF
TRBV10-3,few,NA,TRBJ2-3,TGTGCCTCCAGCCCGGGGAGTACTAGCACAGATACGCAGTATTTT,CASSPGSTSTDTQYF
TRBV4-3,NA,NA,TRBJ1-2,TGCGCCAGCAGCCAAGATGTAGGCTATGGCTGCACCTTC,CASSQDVGYGCTF
TRBV5-1,NA,NA,TRBJ2-3,TGCGCCAGCAGCTCGGGACCCGTATCGGATACGCAGTATTTT,CASSSGPVSDTQYF
TRBV7-2,few,TRBD1,TRBJ2-3,TGTGCCAGCAGCCCCCGCCCGACAGGGGGCGTTAGCACAGATACGCAGTATTTT,CASSPRPTGGVSTDTQYF
TRBV5-1,few,NA,TRBJ1-1,TGCGCCAGCAGCTTTGTACCATCGCATGAAGCTTTCTTT,CASSFVPSHEAFF
TRBV7-2,few,TRBD1,TRBJ2-5,TGTGCCAGCAGCTCTGACAGGGTCGTAGAGACCCAGTACTTC,CASSSDRVVETQYF
TRBV28,few,NA,TRBJ2-7,TGTGCCAGCAGGCGACCGCCGTCCGAGCAGTACTTC,CASRRPPSEQYF
TRBV7-2,NA,NA,TRBJ1-2,TGTGCCAGCAGCTTATCGGGGGCTGACTATGGCTACACCTTC,CASSLSGADYGYTF
TRBV4-2,NA,NA,TRBJ2-5,TGTGCCAGCAGCCAAGCGGCGCTAGCTGAAGAGACCCAGTACTTC,CASSQAALAEETQYF
TRBV5-1,NA,TRBD2,TRBJ2-7,TGCGCCAGCAGCTTGGGACTAGCGGTTATTTACGAGCAGTACTTC,CASSLGLAVIYEQYF
TRBV7-9,NA,NA,TRBJ1-1,TGTACCAGCAGCTTATCAAGCAGGAACACTGAAGCTTTCTTT,CTSSLSSRNTEAFF
TRBV7-9,many,NA,TRBJ2-7,TGTGCCAGCAGCTTAGAGCGATACGAGCAGTACTTC,CASSLERYEQYF
TRBV29-1,NA,TRBD1,TRBJ2-2,TGCAGCGTTGATAGAGGGGGCGCCGGGGAGCTGTTTTTT,CSVDRGGAGELFF
TRBV19,NA,NA,TRBJ1-3,TGTGCCAGTAGTCCCGCCAGGGGCCAGTCTGGAAACACCATATATTTT,CASSPARGQSGNTIYF
TRBV5-6,NA,NA,TRBJ1-4,TGTGCCAGCAGCTTGGAAAGTTCGGCGGGCGAAAAACTGTTTTTT,CASSLESSAGEKLFF
TRBV7-9,NA,NA,TRBJ2-1,TGTTCGGCGAGGGGCGAGTGGTCCTACAATGAGCAGTTCTTC,CSARGEWSYNEQFF
TRBV28,NA,NA,TRBJ1-2,TGTGCCAGCAGTTTATTCAAGGGGACCTATGGCTACACCTTC,CASSLFKGTYGYTF